This is a list of T cell receptor beta chains from one sample in a study of molecular identifiers for immune sequencing clone quantification. TCRdb reprocessed the PCR reads with MiXCR, giving one entry per CDR3 protein. The sample lists 60,000 to 70,000 distinct CDR3 sequences, approximately 18% occurring once. Source material: naive CD8+ T cells from blood, with Jurkat cell RNA spiked in. Source of these receptors: a human donor in good health. Some libraries in this study had Jurkat cell RNA spiked in. The conserved cysteine and the conserved F or W are not part of the CDR3 here. The D gene is left open where the match is weak.

>-|TRBV2|TRBJ2-1
ASKEDRTYNEQF
>-|TRBV7-2|TRBJ2-3
ASSTSGYGGTDTQY
>-|TRBV29-1|TRBJ2-3
SVEAGVPDTQY
>-|TRBV20-1|TRBJ1-2
SAREGGANYGYT
>TRBD2|TRBV5-5|TRBJ2-1
ASSLSVLAEDGHNEQF
>TRBD1|TRBV6-5|TRBJ2-5
ASSLDRVQETQY
>-|TRBV7-6|TRBJ2-5
ASSLVYREQETQY
>TRBD2|TRBV4-1|TRBJ2-3
ASSQPLAGGTDTQY
>-|TRBV19|TRBJ1-5
ASRQSNQPQH
>-|TRBV20-1|TRBJ2-2
SAGGVDTGELF
>TRBD2|TRBV12-3/TRBV12-4|TRBJ2-1
ASRTSGPNEQF
>TRBD2|TRBV20-1|TRBJ2-7
SARPMTSDYEQY